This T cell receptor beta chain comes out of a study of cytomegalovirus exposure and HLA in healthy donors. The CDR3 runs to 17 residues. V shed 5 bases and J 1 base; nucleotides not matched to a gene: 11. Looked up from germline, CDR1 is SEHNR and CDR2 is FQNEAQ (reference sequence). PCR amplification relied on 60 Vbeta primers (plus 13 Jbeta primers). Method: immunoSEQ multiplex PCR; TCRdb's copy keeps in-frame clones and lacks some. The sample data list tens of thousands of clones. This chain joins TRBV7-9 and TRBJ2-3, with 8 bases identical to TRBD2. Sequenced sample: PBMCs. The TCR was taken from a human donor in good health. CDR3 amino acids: CASSPEWAGGGTDTQYF. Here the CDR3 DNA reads TGTGCCAGCAGCCCGGAGTGGGCGGGGGGTGGCACAGATACGCAGTATTTT. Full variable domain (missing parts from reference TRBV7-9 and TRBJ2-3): DTGVSQNPRHKITKRGQNVTFRCDPISEHNRLYWYRQTLGQGPEFLTYFQNEAQLEKSRLLSDRFSAERPKGSFSTLEIQRTEQGDSAMYLCASSPEWAGGGTDTQYFGPGTRLTVL.